This T cell receptor (beta chain) was recovered during a study of T cells in narcolepsy. A note on this clone: Its specificity is not known. Other DNA sequences of this sample code for an identical CDR3.

Germline values: CDR1 MNHNS, CDR2 SASEGT. This CDR3 contains 13 residues. Only in-frame clones appear in the TCRdb table, and some are missing; sequencing was by immunoSEQ multiplex PCR. This sample has 20,000 to 30,000 clones, with 55% to 80% found just once. Study-level results: Healthy controls reportedly lacked the autoreactive clonotypes serially found in patients' blood. In some patient and control memory CD4+ samples, autoreactive clones were absent. Same-patient CSF and blood CD4+ T cell clonotypes included HCRT-specific and TRIB2-specific autoreactive ones.

The V call is TRBV6-1, the J call TRBJ1-1; unclear D gene. The sequence came from a human donor in good health. Material: memory (CD45RA-) CD4+ T cells from blood. DNA for the CDR3: TGTGCTGGCGGATTCAGTTTGAACACTGAAGCTTTCTTT. This translates into CAGGFSLNTEAFF.